A single sample gave rise to the 13 T cell receptor beta chains below, sequenced in a study of tumor-infiltrating lymphocytes in primary liver carcinoma. cDNA specific to TCR beta was made from 450 to 650 ng of total RNA, with a constant-region primer employed for priming. Nested multiplex PCR, run for three rounds with slightly modified ARM-PCR, yielded TCR beta libraries. Investigators reported that the first two PCR rounds, at 10 cycles each, used TRBV1-TRBV30 forward primers with a C-beta reverse primer. TCRdb ran MiXCR on the multiplex PCR reads and lists one entry per CDR3 protein. The sample comprises 310,000 or so distinct CDR3 sequences, approximately 58% of which are singletons, and approximately 15% rests with the top ten. Blood RNA originated from unsorted whole blood, with germline DNA additionally extracted. Sequenced: peripheral blood. Every receptor here comes from a woman younger than 45 with primary liver carcinoma and hepatitis B virus infection.

The V call is TRBV6-2 or TRBV6-3, the J call TRBJ1-6, with D tentatively TRBD1 (5 bases). The V and J ends lost 4 bases and 10 bases respectively, with 17 bases between them. CDR1 is MNHEY and CDR2 is SVGEGT in the germline V gene. The CDR3 runs to 15 residues. For the CDR3, the DNA is TGTGCCAGCAGTTTGGACCTCGAGGGGAGATCACCCCTCCACTTT. Its protein is CASSLDLEGRSPLHF.

The chain's CDR3 is CASRFEGADTQHF. The CDR3 bases are TGTGCCAGCAGATTTGAGGGCGCAGATACGCAGCATTTT. The V call is TRBV11-3, the J call TRBJ2-3; D not certain. TRBJ1-5 explains the end of the DNA better; the J call may be wrong. The V gene's germline CDR1 is SGHNT and CDR2 YENEEA. The CDR3 has 13 residues.

The count of this clonotype is one. This may come from a read error, since a much larger clone is one base off. This chain joins TRBV29-1 and TRBJ2-4; D call uncertain. The CDR3 runs to 12 residues. Germline CDR1 reads SQVTM; CDR2 reads ANQGSEA. The CDR3 coding sequence is TGCAACGCCCGGCCGAGTGAAAACATTCAGTACTTC. Translation gives CNARPSENIQYF.

Comments on this clonotype: An end of the junction does not agree with germline; a read error may underlie this. The V call is TRBV4-3, the J call TRBJ2-2; possibly TRBD2 for D (6 bases). The CDR3 covers 16 residues. Germline CDR1 reads LGHNA; CDR2 reads YSLEER. In DNA, the CDR3 is TGCTCCAGCAGCCAAGGGGCGGGGACCCCCACCGGGGAGCTGTTTTTT. It translates to CSSSQGAGTPTGELFF.

The chain carries TRBV12-3 or TRBV12-4 and TRBJ2-1, with a tentative D call TRBD2 (5 bases). Trimming took 4 bases from V and 11 from J, leaving 12 bases between them. CDR3 size: 12 residues. The chain's CDR3 is CASSWRLRKQFF. The CDR3 coding sequence is TGTGCCAGCAGTTGGAGACTACGCAAGCAGTTCTTC.

Regarding this clonotype: The junction shows a germline mismatch at one end, possibly a read error. The rearrangement links TRBV11-3 to TRBJ2-5; 12 bases line up with TRBD2. This CDR3 region has 16 residues. CDR1 SGHNT and CDR2 YENEEA come from the germline V gene. The CDR3 reads CASSLDGLAGWQTLYF. The CDR3, as DNA: TGTGCCAGTAGCTTAGATGGACTAGCGGGATGGCAGACCCTGTACTTC.

About this clonotype: One end of the junction fails to match germline, which may point to a read error. The chain couples TRBV11-2 to TRBJ2-5; perhaps D is TRBD1 or TRBD2 (5 bases each). The CDR3 is made up of 15 amino acids. Germline CDR1 SGHAT, CDR2 FQNNGV. DNA for the CDR3: TGTGCCAGCAGCGAGGGTTTTGAGTTCAGGGAGACCCACCACTTC. This sequence encodes CASSEGFEFRETHHF.

This clonotype was seen a handful of times. The chain has TRBV4-1 and TRBJ2-1, with TRBD2 matching 14 bases. The CDR3 runs 15 residues. Germline CDR1 reads MGHRA; CDR2 reads YSYEKL. V shed 1 base, J shed 9 bases, and the junction held 2 bases outside the gene matches. The CDR3 loop reads CASSQGLAGGLEQFF. The CDR3 DNA reads as TGCGCCAGCAGCCAAGGACTAGCGGGAGGGCTTGAGCAGTTCTTC.

With respect to this clonotype: One junction end disagrees with the germline gene, perhaps due to a read error. This chain joins TRBV28 and TRBJ1-3; D is unresolved. The CDR3 covers 14 residues. CDR1 is MDHEN, CDR2 SYDVKM, per germline. The CDR3 DNA is TGTGCCCGCGGTGGCTGGGATACTGGGAACACCATATATTTT. As protein: CARGGWDTGNTIYF.

On this clonotype itself: Germline is not matched at one junction end, which may reflect a read error. The chain recombines TRBV30 with TRBJ1-1; TRBD1 might be the D (5 bases). This CDR3 contains 12 residues. Per germline, CDR1 GTSNPN and CDR2 SVGIG (reference sequence). This CDR3 is CAWSVDVGGALF. The CDR3 DNA follows: TGTGCCTGGAGTGTAGATGTGGGGGGAGCTCTCTTT.

With regard to this clonotype: A much larger clone sits a single nucleotide away, making a read error possible. The chain employs TRBV6-2 or TRBV6-3 and TRBJ2-1; possibly TRBD2 for D (6 bases). This CDR3 comprises 12 residues. Between the trimmed V and J ends, which lost 6 bases and 6 bases, there was a span of 9 bases. Germline V CDR1 and CDR2: MNHEY, SVGEGT. In DNA form, the CDR3 reads TGTGCCAGCAGGGACTACCCCAATGAGCAGTTCTTC. Its protein product is CASRDYPNEQFF.

Regarding this clonotype: This is likely a read error, given that the CDR3 carries no conserved phenylalanine or tryptophan at its end. The chain is built from TRBV29-1 and TRBJ2-5, with 11 bases lining up with TRBD2. The J segment lost 0 bases and the V segment lost 8 bases, leaving 14 bases of the junction unmatched. Germline values: CDR1 SQVTM, CDR2 ANQGSEA. The CDR3 sequence is 17 residues long. The CDR3 DNA reads as TGCAGCATAGGGACGACCGGGACTAGCGGATACCAAGAGACCCAGTACTTA. This gives the protein CSIGTTGTSGYQETQYL.

Turning to this clonotype: A clone one base away is much larger, so this may be a read error. The V call is TRBV12-3 or TRBV12-4, the J call TRBJ2-5; D may match TRBD1 or TRBD2 (6 bases each). CDR3 size: 15 residues. V lost 1 base and J lost 11, with 20 bases in between. CDR3 DNA sequence: TGTGCCAGCAGTTTAGAGGGGGGTAGCCCCTACGCGCAGTACTTC. Encoded protein: CASSLEGGSPYAQYF.